This TCR beta chain was documented in a study of T cell responses to AZD1222 COVID-19 vaccine (dated by TCRdb to 2020 to 2023). For the study in its entirety: AZD1222 recipients whose second dose came at about 4 weeks and those whose second dose came at about 12 weeks were combined into one group, since spike-specific TCR depth and breadth did not differ between the two schedules. TCR sequencing was performed for 230 to 250 trial participants, of whom about 200 were given two doses of AZD1222 and some 26 were given two doses of MenACWY control vaccine. Enrollment into the trials was organized by age into subgroups of 18-55, 56-69 and 70-plus years, and those subgroups contained roughly 150, 30 and 60 TCR-sequenced participants, respectively.

To note about this clone: The target of this receptor is not known. Base qualities were left out, and no much larger clone turns up one base away.

The CDR3 regions of human TCRbeta chains were analyzed by immunosequencing. As for how the authors treated the data: TCRs in the repertoires were matched against a reference library of SARS-CoV-2-specific TCRs that had been generated with the MIRA antigen-specificity platform. Breadth meant the fraction of unique TCRs that were SARS-CoV-2-associated, whereas depth meant the fraction of total T cells that were SARS-CoV-2-associated. Using the MIRA data, each spike-specific TCR was mapped to the spike region that the TCR reacts to and placed in a CD4 or CD8 class. Log10-transformed breadth and depth values were compared by one-way ANOVA with Sidak's multiple comparisons tests. This is the immuneACCESS table as TCRdb keeps it, with only in-frame sequences that have V and J called. A part of the clones is gone; compared with another copy, unresolved V genes explain less than half, and the rest is unexplained. The D gene and trimming were derived from the DNA, and the V and J assignments and clone size from that table. Here the sample has about 82,000 clones; 90% occur a single time. The ten largest clones represent around 4.9% of the sample.

The germline V end is reduced by 7 bases and the J end by 1 base; junction bases left unmatched: 11. The CDR3 measures 16 amino acids from cysteine to phenylalanine. The entry retains the CDR3 DNA only, 48 bases that are in frame from base 1. Via the germline V gene, CDR1 is SGHAT and CDR2 FQNNGV. Sample time point, as interpreted from the label and publication: baseline before first vaccination. Vaccinee samples were obtained from the UK trials COV001 and COV002, which included a single-blind randomized controlled phase 2/3 trial of AZD1222 (ChAdOx1 nCoV-19) in healthy adults. For TCRbeta chain sequencing, PBMC samples were collected from trial participants at day 0 and at day 28 after the second dose. Study-wide findings and limitations: In the small 56-69-year group, the increase in depth fell short of significance, most likely because of low power. Conclusions about previously exposed vaccinees are limited, since just a handful of AZD1222 recipients were seropositive for SARS-CoV-2 at baseline. Most participants were white British and females outnumbered males, and the authors suggested that clonal diversity may have been underestimated. Spike-specific TCR breadth and depth rose significantly after two AZD1222 doses compared with day 0 and with MenACWY recipients. The vaccine-associated CD4 TCRs covered the entire spike protein, and the dominant responses fell in regions 160-218 and 743-854. Because no samples from the day 14 peak response were available, repertoires could be characterized only after the peak T cell response. Reportedly, almost half of the unique spike-specific TCRs recognized epitopes lying outside the regions that are mutated in the B.1.351 and B.1.1.7 variants.

The sequenced sample was peripheral blood, obtained on day 0 of AZD1222 vaccination. The chain is assembled from TRBV11-2 and TRBJ1-2; 8 bases in the middle match TRBD1. The TCR sequence derives from an adult in good health. For the CDR3, the sequence is CASTRSGQAINYGYTF. The nucleotide sequence reads as follows: TGTGCCAGCACACGATCGGGACAGGCGATTAACTATGGCTACACCTTC.